This TCR beta chain was identified in a study of early T cells in non-severe SARS-CoV-2 infection (dated by TCRdb to the early 2020s). Study-level background: Because TCR sequencing was done on bulk RNA from unsorted whole blood, the alpha and beta chains could not be paired. Beyond this particular receptor, the publication reports: Matching against VDJdb was skewed toward anti-spike CD8 responses, likely underestimated virus-specific expansions, and missed private and CD4 specificities.

This clonotype was recorded many times. There is no known antigen for this receptor. One base away there is no much larger clone; base qualities are not given. A case-control design nested within a healthcare worker cohort in London, UK, was used, with weekly nasopharyngeal swab PCR tests and blood sampling performed. Healthcare workers were recruited between 23 and 31 March 2020, during the week of the UK lockdown, and were followed weekly for up to roughly 15 weeks. The method behind the library was 5' RACE. For sequencing, a NextSeq 500 was employed. In the TCR library protocol, unique molecular identifiers were attached to individual cDNA molecules to correct for PCR bias and sequencing error. Both TCR alpha and beta chains were sequenced, and tight co-correlation was observed between alpha and beta sequence abundances in each sample. From the authors' description of their analysis: Decombinator V4 was used to annotate the V gene, J gene and CDR3 of the TCR sequences. Expanded TCRs were defined as changing significantly between any two time points under a Poisson model with p below 0.0001. TCR abundances were normalised to the total number of TCRs sequenced per sample and expressed as counts per million. TRAV1-2 paired with TRAJ12, TRAJ20 or TRAJ33 defined MAIT TCRs, while TRAV10 paired with TRAJ18 defined iNKT TCRs. A search of VDJdb, accessed on 1 November 2021, was run for TCRs annotated to CMV, EBV and SARS-CoV-2, with TCRs annotated for multiple antigens excluded. The public sequencing data were trimmed at Q25 with fastp and processed into clonotypes with MiXCR by TCRdb, which kept only in-frame beta chains. Each entry merges the rows of one CDR3 protein and shows their most common DNA and genes. These V and J calls are TCRdb output, not the study's own analysis. The sample data list some 87,000 distinct CDR3 sequences, and roughly an eighth of these were observed just once. Over 1.2% of the sample comes from the top ten.

CDR1 is given as MNHEY and CDR2 as SVGEGT, both from the germline V gene. Deletion took 4 bases off V and 7 bases off J, with a span of 14 bases between the germline ends. The CDR3, from cysteine to phenylalanine, totals 14 residues. CDR3 DNA is the only sequence kept; it has 42 bases, read in frame from the first base. This TCR was recovered from an adult who was a healthcare worker with PCR-confirmed SARS-CoV-2 infection or an uninfected control (not recorded which). The rearrangement combines TRBV6-2 or TRBV6-3 with TRBJ1-5; TRBD1 is a weak D gene call, 5 bases matching. Sequencing was carried out using whole blood. The CDR3 reads as follows: CASSLPGWRQPQHF. Read as DNA, the sequence is TGTGCCAGCAGTTTGCCAGGGTGGCGCCAGCCCCAGCATTTT.